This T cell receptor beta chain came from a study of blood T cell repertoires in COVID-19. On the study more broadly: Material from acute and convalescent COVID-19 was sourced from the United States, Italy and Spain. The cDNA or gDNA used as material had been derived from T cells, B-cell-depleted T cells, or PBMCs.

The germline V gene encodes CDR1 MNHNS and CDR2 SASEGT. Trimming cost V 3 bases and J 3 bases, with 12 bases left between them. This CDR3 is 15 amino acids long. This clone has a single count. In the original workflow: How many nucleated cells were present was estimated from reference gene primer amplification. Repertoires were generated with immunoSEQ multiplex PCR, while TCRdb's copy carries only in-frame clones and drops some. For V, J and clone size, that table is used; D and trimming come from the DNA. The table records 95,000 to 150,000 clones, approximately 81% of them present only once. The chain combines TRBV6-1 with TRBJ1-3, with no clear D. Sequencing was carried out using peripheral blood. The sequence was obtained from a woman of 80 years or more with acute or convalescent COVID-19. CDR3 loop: CASSDYWRFGNTIYF. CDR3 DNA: TGTGCCAGCAGTGATTATTGGAGGTTTGGAAACACCATATATTTT.